This TCR beta chain was captured in a study of cytotoxic CD8 clonotypes in ibrutinib-treated CLL. The CDR3 runs 15 residues. Overall study results and limits: Starting clonality was above that of age-matched healthy donors and tracked circulating CD8+ T-cell counts.

TCRdb's copy holds only in-frame clones and misses some; the assay was immunoSEQ multiplex PCR. The sample holds about 14,000 clones, around 67% seen once. This clone was recorded a few times. The antigen is not known. This receptor was identified in a human donor with chronic lymphocytic leukemia. Specimen: PBMCs, collected before ibrutinib treatment. V is TRBV12-2 and J is TRBJ1-1; TRBD1, as called in the table, went unchecked against the DNA. TRBV12-2 is annotated as a pseudogene. CDR3 in amino acids: CASRLDPQGDPEAFF. CDR3 sequence (DNA): TGTGCAAGTCGCTTAGACCCACAGGGGGACCCTGAAGCTTTCTTT.